This section outlines one TCR beta chain sequence together with its context. Its specificity is not known. Vbeta (60) and Jbeta (13) primers were used in the PCR. Per the study methods: Unique TCR beta chains totaled roughly 80 million in a later count, with approximately 11 million of them shared. The table came from immunoSEQ multiplex PCR; TCRdb's copy has only in-frame clones and leaves some out. For V, J and clone size, that table is used; D and trimming come from the DNA. The profile shows about 94,000 clones, 78% of them singletons. This CDR3 contains 14 residues. Germline-derived CDR1 and CDR2 are SNHLY and FYNNEI. Germline trimming cut 4 bases from V and 5 bases from J; bases unmatched to any gene: 6. The source of the sample is a study of cytomegalovirus exposure and HLA in healthy donors. Study-level points and caveats: The productive fraction for most TCR beta V segments was about 90% or about 30% in an earlier analysis.

Input material: PBMCs. This sequence originates from a woman aged 60-75 years in good health and CMV-seronegative. This chain uses TRBV2 with TRBJ1-1; 8 bases agree with TRBD1. DNA of the CDR3: TGTGCCAGCAGTGTTACAGGGGGGCATACTGAAGCTTTCTTT. Amino acids: CASSVTGGHTEAFF.